This T cell receptor (beta chain) comes out of a study of T cell changes during pregnancy in multiple sclerosis. V lost 0 bases to trimming and J lost 4 bases, with 16 bases between them. The CDR3 spans 16 residues. The germline V gene encodes CDR1 LGHNA and CDR2 YNFKEQ. TCRdb's copy holds only in-frame clones and misses some; the assay was immunoSEQ multiplex PCR. Among about 34,000 clones listed, 90% were seen once. Sequenced here: CD8+ T cells from peripheral blood mononuclear cells, sampled after pregnancy. The sequence was obtained from a female donor with multiple sclerosis, enrolled in a pregnancy study. The chain is built from TRBV4-2 and TRBJ2-7, with D perhaps TRBD2 (5 bases). CDR3 sequence: CASSQDRVARTYEQYF. The CDR3 region has the DNA TGTGCCAGCAGCCAAGATCGAGTAGCGAGAACTTACGAGCAGTACTTC.